This TCR beta chain was profiled in a study of T cells in Graves' hyperthyroidism and ophthalmopathy. Findings and limits, study-wide: A model using 13 V-J features told ophthalmopathy apart from stable hyperthyroidism.

There are many counts of this clonotype. Its antigen is undetermined. Amplification of TCR beta CDR3 regions was performed using RNA transcripts as template. HTBI primers were the set used in a first-round RT-PCR of the TCR CDR3. TCRdb passed the multiplex PCR reads through MiXCR, listing each CDR3 protein once. The sample yields about 400,000 distinct CDR3 sequences, about 15% seen once. Germline V gene sequence: CDR1 LGHDT, CDR2 YNNKEL (reference sequence). The CDR3 totals 14 residues. V shed 0 bases and J shed 7 bases, with 10 bases lying between them. The specimen was blood. The sequence came from a woman aged 25-40 years with Graves' ophthalmopathy. The V gene is TRBV3-1, the J gene TRBJ2-4; D gene unclear. The CDR3 protein is CASSQDSDRNIQYF. CDR3 DNA: TGTGCCAGCAGCCAAGACTCAGATCGGAACATTCAGTACTTC.